The 3 T cell receptor beta chains in this list originate from one sample, sequenced in a study of lymphopenia after photon versus proton radiotherapy. Repertoires were generated with immunoSEQ multiplex PCR, while TCRdb's copy carries only in-frame clones and drops some. The repertoire holds approximately 12,000 clones, 88% seen once, with 3.5% in the top ten. The source was peripheral blood, collected from a patient treated with photon-based radiotherapy. These receptors all come from a man between 60 and 75 years old with pancreatic cancer.

There are a few counts of this clone. The chain is built from TRBV2 and TRBJ1-6, with 9 bases fitting TRBD1. The CDR3 extends over 14 amino acids. Trimming cost V 5 bases and J 9 bases; bases outside gene matches: 5. The V gene's germline CDR1 is SNHLY and CDR2 FYNNEI. The CDR3 region has the DNA TGTGCCAGCAGTCCACAGGGGGCTGGTTCACCCCTCCACTTT. This codes for CASSPQGAGSPLHF. The full variable domain, rest sourced from reference TRBV2 and TRBJ1-6, is EPEVTQTPSHQVTQMGQEVILRCVPISNHLYFYWYRQILGQKVEFLVSFYNNEISEKSEIFDDQFSVERPDGSNFTLKIRSTKLEDSAMYFCASSPQGAGSPLHFGNGTRLTVT.

J is TRBJ2-7 and V is TRBV19; 12 bases line up with TRBD1. Trimming took 5 bases from V and 4 from J; bases not matched to a gene: 9. The CDR3 consists of 16 residues. Germline V gene sequence: CDR1 LNHDA, CDR2 SQIVND (reference sequence). The CDR3 sequence: CASSSAGTGGGYEQYF. CDR3 coding DNA: TGTGCCAGTAGTTCCGCCGGGACAGGGGGCGGATACGAGCAGTACTTC.

The chain couples TRBV18 to TRBJ2-4; 7 nucleotides line up with TRBD1. CDR1 and CDR2 (germline): KGHSH, LQKENI. This CDR3 has 16 residues. Losses at the gene ends were 0 bases for V and 7 bases for J; bases not matched to a gene: 9. The chain's CDR3 is CASSPPGAGGGNIQYF. The CDR3 DNA reads TGTGCCAGCTCACCACCGGGGGCAGGGGGTGGCAACATTCAGTACTTC.